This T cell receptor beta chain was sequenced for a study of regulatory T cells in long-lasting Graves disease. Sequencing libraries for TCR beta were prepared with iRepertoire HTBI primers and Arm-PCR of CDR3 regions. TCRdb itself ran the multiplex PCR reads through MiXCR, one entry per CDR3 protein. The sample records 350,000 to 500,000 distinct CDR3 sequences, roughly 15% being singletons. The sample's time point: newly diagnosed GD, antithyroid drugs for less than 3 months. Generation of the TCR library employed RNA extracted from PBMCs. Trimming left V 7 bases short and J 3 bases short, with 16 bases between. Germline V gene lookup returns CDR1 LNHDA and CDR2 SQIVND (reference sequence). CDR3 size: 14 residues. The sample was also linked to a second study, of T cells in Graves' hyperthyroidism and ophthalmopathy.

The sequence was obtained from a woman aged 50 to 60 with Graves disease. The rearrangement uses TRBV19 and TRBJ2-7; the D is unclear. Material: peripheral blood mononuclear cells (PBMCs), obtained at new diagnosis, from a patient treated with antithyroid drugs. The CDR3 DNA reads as TGTGCCAGTATTGCGAGATTCACTATCTACGAGCAGTACTTC. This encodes CASIARFTIYEQYF.